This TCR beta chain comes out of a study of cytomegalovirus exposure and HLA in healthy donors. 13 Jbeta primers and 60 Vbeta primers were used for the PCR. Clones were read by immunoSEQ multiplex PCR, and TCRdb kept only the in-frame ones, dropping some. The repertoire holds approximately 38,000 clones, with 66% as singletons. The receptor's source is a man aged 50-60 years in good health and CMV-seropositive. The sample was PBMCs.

CDR3 region: CASSQGSGGLETYEQYF. Here the CDR3 DNA reads TGCGCCAGCAGCCAGGGTAGCGGGGGGCTGGAGACCTACGAGCAGTACTTC. V usage is TRBV4-3 and J usage is TRBJ2-7; 10 bases map to TRBD2. This CDR3 is built from 17 residues. V was pared by 3 bases and J by 2 bases, with 10 bases of the junction left unmatched. From germline, CDR1 is LGHNA and CDR2 YSLEER.